The T cell receptor (beta chain) under discussion was sequenced for a study of blood T cell repertoires in COVID-19. The repertoire was sequenced with immunoSEQ multiplex PCR; TCRdb's copy has only in-frame clones and lacks some. This table has about 63,000 clones, around nine tenths appearing once. Trimming pared 6 bases from V and 1 base from J, leaving 9 bases between. This CDR3 is built from 13 residues. The germline CDR1 and CDR2 sequences are SNHLY and FYNNEI. The sequenced material came from peripheral blood. The rearrangement uses TRBV2 and TRBJ1-1; TRBD1 might be the D (5 bases). This TCR came from a woman older than 75 with acute or convalescent COVID-19. CDR3 amino acids: CASRNDRNTEAFF. As DNA, the CDR3 is TGTGCCAGCAGGAACGACAGGAACACTGAAGCTTTCTTT.